This T cell receptor (beta chain) is from a study of cytomegalovirus exposure and HLA in healthy donors. V was shortened by 5 bases and J by 2 bases, with 15 bases between the two germline ends. Germline V CDR1 and CDR2: GTSNPN, SVGIG (reference sequence). This CDR3 region has 15 residues. PCR employed 60 Vbeta and 13 Jbeta primers. This table comes from immunoSEQ multiplex PCR, and its TCRdb copy is limited to in-frame clones, with some not included. This table holds fewer than 200,000 clones, roughly 83% found once. Concerning this clone itself: The antigen remains undetermined.

Whole-study findings and limits: A later analysis appeared to link common viral pathogens to several of the most significant clusters. With further analysis later on, most CMV-associated TCR beta chains appeared HLA-restricted. Using a false discovery rate of 0.05, a later analysis showed that 15,000 to 20,000 TCR beta sequences were associated with HLA alleles.

The sample consisted of PBMCs. The rearrangement uses TRBV30 and TRBJ2-2; D perhaps matches TRBD1 (5 bases). The origin of this receptor is a young man in good health and CMV-seronegative. CDR3 sequence reads: CAWPYGTGNTGELFF. Written as DNA, the CDR3 is TGTGCCTGGCCCTATGGAACAGGCAACACCGGGGAGCTGTTTTTT.